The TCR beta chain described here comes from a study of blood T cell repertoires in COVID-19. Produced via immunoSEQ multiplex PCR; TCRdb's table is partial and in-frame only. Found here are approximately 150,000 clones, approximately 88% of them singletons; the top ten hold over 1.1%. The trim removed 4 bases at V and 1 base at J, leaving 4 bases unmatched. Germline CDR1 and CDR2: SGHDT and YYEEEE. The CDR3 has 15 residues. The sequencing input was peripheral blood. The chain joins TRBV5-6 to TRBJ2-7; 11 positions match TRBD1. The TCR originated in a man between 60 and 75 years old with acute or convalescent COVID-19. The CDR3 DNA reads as TGTGCCAGCAGCCTAGGACAGGGGGCATCCTACGAGCAGTACTTC. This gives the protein CASSLGQGASYEQYF.